This TCR beta chain appears in the sequencing data of a study of Graves' ophthalmopathy and Graves' hyperthyroidism. Notes on the study in general: Most clonotypes expanded in thyroid above 0.001 frequency were present in blood too.

This CDR3 contains 13 residues. Trimming removed 5 bases from V and 4 bases from J; junction bases left unmatched: 5. The germline gives CDR1 SNHLY, CDR2 FYNNEI. Of note for this clonotype: Its specificity is unknown.

Amplification of TCR beta CDR3 regions used RNA transcripts. The first-round RT-PCR employed HTBI primers together with the Qiagen OneStep RT-PCR kit. A multiplex PCR was then performed as the second round. Each CDR3 protein is one row after TCRdb ran MiXCR on the multiplex PCR reads. Of about 740,000 distinct CDR3 sequences listed, 40% are singletons. What supplied the PBMCs was roughly 10 ml of fresh peripheral blood. The sequenced sample was peripheral blood. The TCR was taken from an adult man with Graves' ophthalmopathy. This chain links TRBV2 with TRBJ2-7, with TRBD1 matching 7 bases. The CDR3 nucleotides read TGTGCCAGCAGTCGGGGACAGAAATACGAGCAGTACTTC. It specifies CASSRGQKYEQYF. Full variable domain (rest looked up from reference TRBV2 and TRBJ2-7): EPEVTQTPSHQVTQMGQEVILRCVPISNHLYFYWYRQILGQKVEFLVSFYNNEISEKSEIFDDQFSVERPDGSNFTLKIRSTKLEDSAMYFCASSRGQKYEQYFGPGTRLTVT.